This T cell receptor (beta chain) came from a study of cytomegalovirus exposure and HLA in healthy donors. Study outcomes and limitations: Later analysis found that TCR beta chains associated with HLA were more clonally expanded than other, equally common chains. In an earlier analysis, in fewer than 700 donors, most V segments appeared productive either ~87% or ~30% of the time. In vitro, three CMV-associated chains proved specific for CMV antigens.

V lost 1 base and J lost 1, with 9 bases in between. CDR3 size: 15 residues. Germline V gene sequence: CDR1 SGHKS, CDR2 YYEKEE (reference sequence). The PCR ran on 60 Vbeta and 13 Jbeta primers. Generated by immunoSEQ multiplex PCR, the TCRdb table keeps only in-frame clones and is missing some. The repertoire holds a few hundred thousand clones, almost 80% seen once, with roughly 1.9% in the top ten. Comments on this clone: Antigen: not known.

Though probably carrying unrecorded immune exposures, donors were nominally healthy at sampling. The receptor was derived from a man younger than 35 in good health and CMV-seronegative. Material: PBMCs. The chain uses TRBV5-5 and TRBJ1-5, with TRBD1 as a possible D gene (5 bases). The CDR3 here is CASSLTRQSNQPQHF. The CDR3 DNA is TGTGCCAGCAGCTTGACTCGACAGAGCAATCAGCCCCAGCATTTT.